This T cell receptor (beta chain) was sequenced during a study of blood T cells in healthy people across ages. Regarding the study as a whole: In these data, TCR beta diversity tracked strongly with naive T cell percentage.

As concerns this clonotype: The antigen is not known.

The germline CDR1 and CDR2 sequences are SNHLY and FYNNEI. The CDR3 is made up of 15 amino acids. Trimming removed 6 bases at V and 2 bases at J, with 14 bases between. Next came a second PCR, run for about 7 to 11 cycles, which used a sample-barcoded 5' primer along with a J-beta primer mix. A 12-random-nucleotide template-switch adaptor tagged each cDNA molecule. TCRdb fed the 5' RACE reads into MiXCR, producing one record per CDR3 protein. The sample yields around 900,000 distinct CDR3 sequences, roughly 50% seen once. The specimen was blood. The rearrangement joins TRBV2 to TRBJ1-5, with D perhaps matching TRBD1 (5 bases). This clonotype originated in a woman aged 60 to 75 in good health. CDR3 loop: CASRLQGVGNQPQHF. CDR3 DNA sequence: TGTGCCAGCAGATTACAAGGGGTGGGCAATCAGCCCCAGCATTTT.